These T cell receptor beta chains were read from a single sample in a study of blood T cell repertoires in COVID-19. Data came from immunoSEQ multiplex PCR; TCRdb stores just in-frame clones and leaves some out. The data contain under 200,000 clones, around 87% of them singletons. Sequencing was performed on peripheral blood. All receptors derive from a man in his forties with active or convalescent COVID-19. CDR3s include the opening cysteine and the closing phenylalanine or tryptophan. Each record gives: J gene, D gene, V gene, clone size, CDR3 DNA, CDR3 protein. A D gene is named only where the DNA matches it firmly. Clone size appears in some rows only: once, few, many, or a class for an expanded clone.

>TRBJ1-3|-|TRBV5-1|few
TGCGCCAGCAGCTCGGACATGGGGGGGTTCGATCAAGGAAACACCATATATTTT
CASSSDMGGFDQGNTIYF
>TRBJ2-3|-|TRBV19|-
TGTGCCAGTAGTACTTTGACAGGCAGCGACACAGATACGCAGTATTTT
CASSTLTGSDTDTQYF
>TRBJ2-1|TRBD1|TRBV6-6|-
TGTGCCAGCAGTCCCAGGGGGCTGACAGGGGGCGAGAATGAGCAGTTCTTC
CASSPRGLTGGENEQFF
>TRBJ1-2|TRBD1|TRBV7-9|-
TGTGCCAGCAGCTTTAACCGACAGGGAACCTTTAACTATGGCTACACCTTC
CASSFNRQGTFNYGYTF
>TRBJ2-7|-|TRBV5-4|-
TGTGCCAGCAGCCTAGGGGACACACCATACGAGCAGTACTTC
CASSLGDTPYEQYF
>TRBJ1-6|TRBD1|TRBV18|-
TGTGCCAGCTCACAATCCCGGGACAGGGTCACTCCCCTCCACTTT
CASSQSRDRVTPLHF
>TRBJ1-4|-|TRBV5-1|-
TGCGCCAGCAGCGCGAACAGGGTATCTAATGAAAAACTGTTTTTT
CASSANRVSNEKLFF
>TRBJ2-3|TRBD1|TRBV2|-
TGTGCCAGCAGTCCCGGACAGGGGGCGATAACAGATACGCAGTATTTT
CASSPGQGAITDTQYF
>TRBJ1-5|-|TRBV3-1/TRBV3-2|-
TGTGCCAGCAGCCAAGGCGCGGGGGGCAATCAGCCCCAGCATTTT
CASSQGAGGNQPQHF
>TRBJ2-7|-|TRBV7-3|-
TGTGCCAGCAGTCCAGGGGCCTCCCCCTCCTACGAGCAGTACTTC
CASSPGASPSYEQYF
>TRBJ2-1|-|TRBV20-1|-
TGCAGTGCTAGAGGAGGGAATGAGCAGTTCTTC
CSARGGNEQFF
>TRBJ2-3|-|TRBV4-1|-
TGCGCCAGCAGCCAGCTACCGGGTGGGTCAGATACGCAGTATTTT
CASSQLPGGSDTQYF
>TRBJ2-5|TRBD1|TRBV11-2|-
TGTGCCAGCAGCTCTTCGGGACAGGTGATTGAGACCCAGTACTTC
CASSSSGQVIETQYF
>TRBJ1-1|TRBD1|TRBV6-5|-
TGTGCCAGCACCAAGAGGGGGACAGCTTCACCAGGTGCTTTCTTT
CASTKRGTASPGAFF
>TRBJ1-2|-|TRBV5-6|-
TGTGCCTCGCGGGGGCTGAGCTATGGCTACACCTTC
CASRGLSYGYTF
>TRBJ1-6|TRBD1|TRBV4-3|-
TGCGCCAGCAGCCAAATACAGGGGAGCTCCTATAATTCACCCCTCCACTTT
CASSQIQGSSYNSPLHF
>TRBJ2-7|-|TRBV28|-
TGTGCCAGCAGTCTGACCGGGACACCAGACTACGAGCAGTACTTC
CASSLTGTPDYEQYF
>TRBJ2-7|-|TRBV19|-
TGTGCCAGTAGTATCAGGGGCTCCCTCTACGAGCAGTACTTC
CASSIRGSLYEQYF
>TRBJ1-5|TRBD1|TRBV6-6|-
TGTGCCAGCACCTCGGGACAGGAAATCAATCAGCCCCAGCATTTT
CASTSGQEINQPQHF
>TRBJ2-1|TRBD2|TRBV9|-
TGTGCCAGCAGCGTAGGGAGAGCGGGGGGGTATAGTGAGCAGTTCTTC
CASSVGRAGGYSEQFF